The 17 T cell receptor beta chains listed next were all sequenced from one sample in a study of patients and donors after allogeneic stem cell transplantation. In TCRdb, the RT-PCR reads were re-called with MiXCR into one record per CDR3 protein. The sample includes about 150,000 distinct CDR3 sequences, about 36% of them seen just once. Input material: blood, either unsorted or a sorted T cell fraction (not recorded which). The receptors shown here come from a human donor who was either an allogeneic HSCT recipient or a stem cell or donor lymphocyte infusion donor (not recorded which). It is not recorded whose cells these are; they may come from a transplant donor.

This clonotype was counted a few times. The gene calls are TRBV12-3 or TRBV12-4 and TRBJ1-1; D possibly corresponds to TRBD1 (6 bases). The CDR3 extends over 12 amino acids. Between the trimmed V and J ends, which lost 5 bases and 11 bases, there was a span of 15 bases. The CDR3 nucleotides are TGTGCCAGCAGTCCCGCGGGGGGCTGGGCTTTCTTT. Its translation: CASSPAGGWAFF.

V is TRBV28 and J is TRBJ2-7; TRBD1 aligns across 10 bases. The CDR3 length is 16 residues. Germline assignment: CDR1 MDHEN and CDR2 SYDVKM. V shed 4 bases and J 5 bases; nucleotides not matched to a gene: 11. The CDR3 here is CASSSPGTGESHEQYV. CDR3 DNA: TGTGCCAGCAGTTCTCCGGGGACAGGGGAGTCCCACGAGCAGTACGTC.

The V call is TRBV2, the J call TRBJ1-2; a weak D match, TRBD1 (5 bases). The length of the CDR3 is 18 residues. The germline V gene has CDR1 SNHLY and CDR2 FYNNEI. Between the trimmed V and J ends, which lost 0 bases and 2 bases, there was a span of 19 bases. For the CDR3, the DNA is TGTGCCAGCAGTGAAGCAAGCTGGACACTCCTTCGAAACTATGGCTACACCTTC. This translates into CASSEASWTLLRNYGYTF.

The V and J genes are TRBV12-3 or TRBV12-4 and TRBJ1-6; D unresolved. The CDR3 consists of 13 residues. V was clipped by 6 bases and J by 0 bases, with 3 bases between them. CDR3 loop: CASRTSYNSPLHF. In DNA, the CDR3 is TGTGCCAGCAGGACCTCCTATAATTCACCCCTCCACTTT.

In its sample, this clonotype was seen a few times. This chain uses TRBV29-1 with TRBJ2-3; TRBD2 matches 12 bases. In germline, CDR1 is SQVTM, CDR2 ANQGSEA. The V gene end was trimmed by 1 base and the J gene end by 4 bases; junction bases not matched to a gene: 3. This CDR3 has 15 amino acids. The CDR3 DNA reads as TGCAGCGTTGAAGGGACTAGCGGGGTTCCAGATACGCAGTATTTT. Amino acids: CSVEGTSGVPDTQYF.

The J gene is TRBJ2-1, the V gene TRBV10-3; D tentatively fits TRBD1 or TRBD2 (5 bases each). V was shortened by 4 bases and J by 10 bases, with 11 bases between the two germline ends. The CDR3 covers 12 residues. Germline V lookup: CDR1 ENHRY, CDR2 SYGVKD. CDR3 residues: CAISAGGREQFF. DNA for the CDR3: TGTGCCATCAGTGCTGGGGGTCGCGAGCAGTTCTTC.

The rearrangement uses TRBV12-3 or TRBV12-4 and TRBJ1-5; possibly TRBD1 for D (5 bases). This CDR3 contains 15 residues. Trimming removed 2 bases at V and 6 bases at J, with 14 bases between. The CDR3 is CASSLSSGGGQPQHF. As DNA, the CDR3 is TGTGCCAGCAGTTTATCGTCGGGGGGAGGTCAGCCCCAGCATTTT.

The V gene is TRBV12-3 or TRBV12-4, the J gene TRBJ2-3; TRBD1 matches 10 bases. CDR3 size: 15 residues. V gave up 7 bases and J gave up 3 bases; unmatched junction bases: 7. The CDR3 coding sequence is TGTGCCAGCACAACAGGGGGACAGGGGACAGATACGCAGTATTTT. Translating it yields CASTTGGQGTDTQYF.

This clonotype has more than one count but fewer than ten. The V and J genes are TRBV5-1 and TRBJ2-1; 7 positions agree with TRBD1. The ends lost 0 bases at V and 8 bases at J; junction bases unmatched: 5. The length of the CDR3 is 14 residues. Germline assignment: CDR1 SGHRS and CDR2 YFSETQ. CDR3 in amino acids: CASSLVTGSDEQFF. In DNA, the CDR3 is TGCGCCAGCAGCTTGGTGACAGGGAGCGATGAGCAGTTCTTC.

The J gene is TRBJ2-7, the V gene TRBV7-3, with 7 bases that match TRBD2. The CDR3 consists of 13 residues. The trim removed 3 bases at V and 7 bases at J, leaving 6 bases unmatched. Germline V CDR1 and CDR2: SGHTA, FQGTGA. The chain's CDR3 is CASSFSGEGEQYF. The CDR3, as DNA: TGTGCCAGCAGCTTCTCCGGGGAGGGAGAGCAGTACTTC.

V gene TRBV7-6 combines with J gene TRBJ1-1; possible D gene TRBD1, 6 bases. Germline loops: CDR1 SGHVS, CDR2 FNYEAQ. This CDR3 is built from 13 residues. The ends were cut back, 1 base at V and 7 bases at J, with 10 bases in the middle. The DNA of the CDR3 is TGTGCCAGCAGCTTAGGACAGGCGGGTGAAGCTTTCTTT. It encodes CASSLGQAGEAFF.

The chain employs TRBV12-3 or TRBV12-4 and TRBJ1-6; D is unclear. The CDR3 is 11 residues long. V dropped 5 bases and J dropped 7 bases, with 3 bases sitting between them. DNA for the CDR3: TGTGCCAGCAGTGGGAATTCACCCCTCCACTTT. Its protein is CASSGNSPLHF.

The V gene is TRBV12-3 or TRBV12-4, the J gene TRBJ1-5; TRBD1 might be the D (5 bases). The V and J ends lost 5 bases and 12 bases respectively, with 14 bases between them. The CDR3 extends over 12 amino acids. The CDR3 DNA reads TGTGCCAGCAGTCCGGAGACAGAGGTCCAGCATTTT. Its protein is CASSPETEVQHF.

In this sample, this clonotype turned up a few times. The CDR3 DNA reads TGTGCCAGCAGCCTCCTTCGGGCAGGGAGGGGGCTTGGCTACACCTTC. This encodes CASSLLRAGRGLGYTF. The chain employs TRBV3-1 and TRBJ1-2; 7 nucleotides line up with TRBD1. The CDR3 contains 16 residues. Losses at the gene ends were 4 bases for V and 7 bases for J; bases not matched to a gene: 15. Per the germline V gene, CDR1 is LGHDT and CDR2 is YNNKEL (reference sequence).

The chain is built from TRBV6-2 or TRBV6-3 and TRBJ2-1, with D tentatively TRBD1 or TRBD2 (5 bases each). Germline assignment: CDR1 MNHEY and CDR2 SVGEGT. This CDR3 has 14 amino acids. Trimming left V 10 bases short and J 4 bases short, with 17 bases between. This CDR3 reads CATHRDPRYNEQFF. CDR3 DNA sequence: TGTGCCACCCACCGGGACCCCCGATACAATGAGCAGTTCTTC.

The CDR3 spells CSVERLGTEAFF. CDR3 sequence (DNA): TGCAGCGTTGAGCGTTTAGGCACTGAAGCTTTCTTT. The V call is TRBV29-1, the J call TRBJ1-1; D ambiguous. Per germline, CDR1 SQVTM and CDR2 ANQGSEA. The CDR3 is made up of 12 amino acids. Trimming shortened V by 3 bases and J by 4 bases, and 9 bases separated the two germline ends.

This clonotype was counted between two and nine times. V usage is TRBV12-3 or TRBV12-4 and J usage is TRBJ1-5; D not resolved. This CDR3 has 15 residues. The V and J ends lost 2 bases and 2 bases respectively, with 10 bases between them. Written as DNA, the CDR3 is TGTGCCAGCAGTTTATTATCTGGGGGCAATCAGCCCCAGCATTTT. It specifies CASSLLSGGNQPQHF.